The next 11 T cell receptor beta chains were all read from a single sample in a study of regulatory T cells in long-lasting Graves disease. According to the study, TCR beta libraries were built with iRepertoire HTBI primers and CDR3-region Arm-PCR. One entry per CDR3 protein results from TCRdb running MiXCR on the multiplex PCR reads. In the table there are some 370,000 distinct CDR3 sequences, 12% of which are singletons. Noted time point: newly diagnosed GD, antithyroid drugs for less than 3 months. PBMC RNA was the source of the TCR library. The data were also submitted as part of a second study, on T cells in Graves' hyperthyroidism and ophthalmopathy.

Sequenced here: peripheral blood mononuclear cells (PBMCs), sampled at new diagnosis, from a patient treated with antithyroid drugs. The receptors stem from a young woman with Graves disease.

In the case of this clonotype: Without the conserved terminal phenylalanine or tryptophan, this CDR3 likely stems from a read error. The V gene is TRBV29-1, the J gene TRBJ2-2, with 10 nucleotides matching TRBD1. Germline CDR1 reads SQVTM; CDR2 reads ANQGSEA. Trimming at V came to 6 bases and at J to 2 bases, leaving 9 bases not matched to a gene. The CDR3 spans 16 residues. CDR3 region: CSVPVRDRGNTGELFS. The CDR3, as DNA: TGCAGCGTGCCGGTCCGGGACAGGGGTAACACCGGGGAGCTGTTTTCT.

The chain links TRBV20-1 to TRBJ2-2, with 7 bases identical to TRBD2. Looked up from germline, CDR1 is DFQATT and CDR2 is SNEGSKA (reference sequence). The CDR3 length is 15 residues. Germline trimming cut 5 bases from V and 7 bases from J; bases unmatched to any gene: 13. CDR3 bases: TGCAGTGCTCGAAGATGGGCGGGAGATGACGGGGAGCTGTTTTTT. It specifies CSARRWAGDDGELFF.

The sample holds many counts of this clonotype. The J gene is TRBJ2-4, the V gene TRBV20-1; 8 nucleotides match TRBD1. The CDR3 has 16 residues. The V gene's germline CDR1 is DFQATT and CDR2 SNEGSKA (reference sequence). The V segment lost 4 bases and the J segment 8 bases; nucleotides outside the gene matches: 16. In DNA, the CDR3 is TGCAGTGCTACACGTCAGGACAGGGAGCCTCTGCACATTCAGTACTTC. It encodes CSATRQDREPLHIQYF.

This clonotype was counted at least ten times. The chain employs TRBV7-2 and TRBJ2-4; D uncertain. V was cut by 1 base and J by 0 bases, with 10 bases left in between. The CDR3 extends over 16 amino acids. CDR1 and CDR2 (germline): SGHTA, FQGNSA. The chain's CDR3 is CASSLVGKIAKNIQYF. DNA for the CDR3: TGTGCCAGCAGCTTAGTGGGAAAGATAGCCAAAAACATTCAGTACTTC.

The chain employs TRBV19 and TRBJ2-1, with D perhaps TRBD1 or TRBD2 (5 bases each). CDR1 and CDR2 (germline): LNHDA, SQIVND (reference sequence). The V end was cut by 8 bases, the J end by 10 bases, with 9 bases between. The CDR3 extends over 10 amino acids. CDR3 nucleotides: TGTGCCAGTGGGGACCGCGAGCAGTTCTTC. Translation: CASGDREQFF.

This clonotype appeared many times. This rearrangement joins TRBV20-1 to TRBJ2-1; 8 bases map to TRBD2. CDR1 and CDR2 (germline): DFQATT, SNEGSKA (reference sequence). The CDR3 length is 16 residues. V lost 6 bases to trimming and J lost 3 bases; unmatched junction nucleotides: 13. The CDR3 coding sequence is TGCAGTGCCACCGTAGATAGCGGGACCCGCTACAATGAGCAGTTCTTC. Translated: CSATVDSGTRYNEQFF.

This clonotype was detected a few times. This CDR3 reads CASRPFVSGGARTDTQYF. CDR3 nucleotides: TGCGCCAGCAGGCCCTTCGTAAGCGGGGGGGCCCGCACAGATACGCAGTATTTT. The chain carries TRBV5-1 and TRBJ2-3; 10 bases fit TRBD2. The CDR3 contains 18 residues. CDR1 is SGHRS, CDR2 YFSETQ, per germline. V lost 5 bases to trimming and J lost 1 base; unmatched junction nucleotides: 13.

This clonotype was counted at least ten times. The CDR3 DNA reads as TGTGCCAGCAGCTTCGGAAGGGCTATGTCTAATCAGCCCCAGCATTTT. This gives the protein CASSFGRAMSNQPQHF. The chain has TRBV7-8 and TRBJ1-5; D call uncertain. The ends were cut back, 3 bases at V and 4 bases at J, with 16 bases in the middle. The CDR3 extends over 16 amino acids. Per the germline V gene, CDR1 is SGHVS and CDR2 is FQNEAQ.

This clonotype was recorded at least ten times. The CDR3 coding sequence is TGTGCCAGCAGCTCCCGGAGGGTGTACAATGAGCAGTTCTTC. Translation gives CASSSRRVYNEQFF. The chain is built from TRBV11-1 and TRBJ2-1; D possibly corresponds to TRBD2 (6 bases). CDR1 is SGHAT, CDR2 FQDESV, per germline (reference sequence). V was clipped by 4 bases and J by 4 bases, with 11 bases between them. The CDR3 runs to 14 residues.

The chain joins TRBV27 to TRBJ2-7, with 7 positions matching TRBD1. Germline trimming cut 6 bases from V and 7 bases from J; bases unmatched to any gene: 9. The CDR3 spans 13 residues. Germline assignment: CDR1 MNHEY and CDR2 SMNVEV (reference sequence). CDR3: CASRTGRLGEQYV. In nucleotides, the CDR3 is TGTGCCAGCAGGACAGGGCGGCTTGGGGAGCAGTACGTC.

This clonotype came up many times. The rearrangement uses TRBV9 and TRBJ2-1; 11 bases are shared with TRBD2. Germline CDR1 and CDR2: SGDLS and YYNGEE. The CDR3 is 14 residues long. V lost 4 bases, J lost 5 bases, and 2 bases stayed unmatched. CDR3: CASSRLAGHNEQFF. CDR3 bases: TGTGCCAGCAGCCGACTAGCGGGGCACAATGAGCAGTTCTTC. Drawing the rest from reference TRBV9 and TRBJ2-1, the complete variable domain is DSGVTQTPKHLITATGQRVTLRCSPRSGDLSVYWYQQSLDQGLQFLIQYYNGEERAKGNILERFSAQQFPDLHSELNLSSLELGDSALYFCASSRLAGHNEQFFGPGTRLTVL.